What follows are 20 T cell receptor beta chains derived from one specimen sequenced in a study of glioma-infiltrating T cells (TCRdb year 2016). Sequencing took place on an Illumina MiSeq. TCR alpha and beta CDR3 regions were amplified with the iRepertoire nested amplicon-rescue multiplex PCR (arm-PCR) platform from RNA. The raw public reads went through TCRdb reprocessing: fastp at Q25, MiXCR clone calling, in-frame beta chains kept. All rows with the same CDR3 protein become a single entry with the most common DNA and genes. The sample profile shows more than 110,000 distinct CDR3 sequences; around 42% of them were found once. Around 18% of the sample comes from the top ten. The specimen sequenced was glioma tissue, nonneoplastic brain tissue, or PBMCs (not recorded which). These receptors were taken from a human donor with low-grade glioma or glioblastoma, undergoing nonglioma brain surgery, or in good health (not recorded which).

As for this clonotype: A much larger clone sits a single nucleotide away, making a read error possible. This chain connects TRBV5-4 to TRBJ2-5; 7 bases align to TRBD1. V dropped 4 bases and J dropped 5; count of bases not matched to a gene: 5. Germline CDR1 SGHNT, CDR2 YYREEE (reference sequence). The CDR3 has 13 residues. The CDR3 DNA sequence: TGTGCCAGCAGCCAGGACAGGAATGAGACCCAGTACTTC. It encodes CASSQDRNETQYF. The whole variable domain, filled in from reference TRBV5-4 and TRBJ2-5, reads ETGVTQSPTHLIKTRGQQVTLRCSSQSGHNTVSWYQQALGQGPQFIFQYYREEENGRGNFPPRFSGLQFPNYSSELNVNALELDDSALYLCASSQDRNETQYFGPGTRLLVL.

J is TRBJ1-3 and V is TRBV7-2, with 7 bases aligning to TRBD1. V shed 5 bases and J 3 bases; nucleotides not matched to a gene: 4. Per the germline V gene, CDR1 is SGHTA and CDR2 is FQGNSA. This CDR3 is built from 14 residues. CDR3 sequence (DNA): TGTGCCAGCAGCCTAGACAGGGTTGGAAACACCATATATTTT. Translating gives CASSLDRVGNTIYF.

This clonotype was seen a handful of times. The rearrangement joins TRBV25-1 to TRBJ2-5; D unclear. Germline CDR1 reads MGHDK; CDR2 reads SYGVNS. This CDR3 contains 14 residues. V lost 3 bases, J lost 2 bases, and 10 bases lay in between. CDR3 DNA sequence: TGTGCCAGCAGTGATTCAAGGCCACAAGAGACCCAGTACTTC. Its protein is CASSDSRPQETQYF. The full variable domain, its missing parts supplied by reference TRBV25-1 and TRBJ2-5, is EADIYQTPRYLVIGTGKKITLECSQTMGHDKMYWYQQDPGMELHLIHYSYGVNSTEKGDLSSESTVSRIRTEHFPLTLESARPSHTSQYLCASSDSRPQETQYFGPGTRLLVL.

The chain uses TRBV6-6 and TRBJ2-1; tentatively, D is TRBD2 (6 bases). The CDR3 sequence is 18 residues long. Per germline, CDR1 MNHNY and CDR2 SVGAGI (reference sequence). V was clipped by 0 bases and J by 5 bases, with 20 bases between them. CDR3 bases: TGTGCCAGCAGTTACTCGATTCTTCTGGGACTTCTGAACAATGAGCAGTTCTTC. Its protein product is CASSYSILLGLLNNEQFF.

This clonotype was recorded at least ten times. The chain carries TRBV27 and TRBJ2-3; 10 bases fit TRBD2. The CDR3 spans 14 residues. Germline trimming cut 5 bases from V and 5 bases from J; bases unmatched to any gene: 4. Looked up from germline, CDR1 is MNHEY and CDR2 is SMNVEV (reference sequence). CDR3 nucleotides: TGTGCCAGCAGTACCGGGACTAGCGTAGATACGCAGTATTTT. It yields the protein CASSTGTSVDTQYF.

The CDR3 here is CASSLRTGLYEQYF. CDR3 nucleotide sequence: TGTGCCAGTAGTCTCCGGACAGGGTTATACGAGCAGTACTTC. The chain links TRBV19 to TRBJ2-7; TRBD1 aligns across 8 bases. CDR3 length: 14 residues. V dropped 5 bases and J dropped 4; count of bases not matched to a gene: 7. Germline CDR1 is LNHDA and CDR2 is SQIVND (reference sequence).

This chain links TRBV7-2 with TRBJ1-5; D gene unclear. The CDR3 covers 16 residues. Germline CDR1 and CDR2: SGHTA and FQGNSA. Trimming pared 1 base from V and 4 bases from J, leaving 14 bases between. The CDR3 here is CASSLDPGDINQPQHF. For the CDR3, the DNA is TGTGCCAGCAGCTTAGACCCGGGAGACATAAATCAGCCCCAGCATTTT.

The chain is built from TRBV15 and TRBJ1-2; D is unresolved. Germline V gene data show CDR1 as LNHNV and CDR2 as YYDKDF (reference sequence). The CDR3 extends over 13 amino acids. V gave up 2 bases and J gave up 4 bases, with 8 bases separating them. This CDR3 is CATSRLGLYGYTF. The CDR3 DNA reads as TGTGCCACCAGCAGACTCGGCCTCTATGGCTACACCTTC.

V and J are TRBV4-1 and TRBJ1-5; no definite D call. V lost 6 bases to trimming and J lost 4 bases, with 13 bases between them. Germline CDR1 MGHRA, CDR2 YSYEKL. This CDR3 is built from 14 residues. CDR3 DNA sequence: TGCGCCAGCAGGGGAGAGGGTGGGAATCAGCCCCAGCATTTT. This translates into CASRGEGGNQPQHF.

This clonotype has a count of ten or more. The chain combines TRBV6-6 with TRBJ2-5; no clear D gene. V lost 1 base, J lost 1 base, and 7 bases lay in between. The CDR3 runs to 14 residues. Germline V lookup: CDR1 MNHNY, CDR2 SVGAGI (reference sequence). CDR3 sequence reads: CASSYFSSQETQYF. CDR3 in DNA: TGTGCCAGCAGTTACTTCTCAAGCCAAGAGACCCAGTACTTC.

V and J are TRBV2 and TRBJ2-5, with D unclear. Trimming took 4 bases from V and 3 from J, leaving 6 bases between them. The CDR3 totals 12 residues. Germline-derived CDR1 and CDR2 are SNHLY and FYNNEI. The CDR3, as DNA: TGTGCCAGCAGTGTGGCCGAAGAGACCCAGTACTTC. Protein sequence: CASSVAEETQYF.

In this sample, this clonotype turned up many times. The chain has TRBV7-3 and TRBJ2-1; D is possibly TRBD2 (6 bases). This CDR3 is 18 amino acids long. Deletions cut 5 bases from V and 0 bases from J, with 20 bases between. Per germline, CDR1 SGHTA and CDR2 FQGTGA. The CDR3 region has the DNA TGTGCCAGCAGCCCAGTGGGGGGACTCACCAGCTCCTACAATGAGCAGTTCTTC. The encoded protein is CASSPVGGLTSSYNEQFF.

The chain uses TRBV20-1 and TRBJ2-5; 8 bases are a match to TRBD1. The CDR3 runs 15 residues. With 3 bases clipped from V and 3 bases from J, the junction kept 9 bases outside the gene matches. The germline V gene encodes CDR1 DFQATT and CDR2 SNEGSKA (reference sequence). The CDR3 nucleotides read TGCAGTGCTAGTGGATTCGGGACAGGCAAAGAGACCCAGTACTTC. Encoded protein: CSASGFGTGKETQYF.

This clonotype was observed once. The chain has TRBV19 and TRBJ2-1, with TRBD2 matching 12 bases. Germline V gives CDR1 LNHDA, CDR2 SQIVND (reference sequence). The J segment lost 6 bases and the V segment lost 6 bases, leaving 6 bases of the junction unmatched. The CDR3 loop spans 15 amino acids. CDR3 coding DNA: TGTGCCAGTAGCTTTTTACTAGCGGGAGGCAATGAGCAGTTCTTC. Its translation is CASSFLLAGGNEQFF.

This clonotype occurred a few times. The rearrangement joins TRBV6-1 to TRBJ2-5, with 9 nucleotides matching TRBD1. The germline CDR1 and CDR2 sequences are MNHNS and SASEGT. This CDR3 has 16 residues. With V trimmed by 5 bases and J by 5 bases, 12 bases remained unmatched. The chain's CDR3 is CASSSGDRAGPETQYF. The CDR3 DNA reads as TGTGCCAGCAGTTCAGGGGACAGGGCCGGCCCTGAGACCCAGTACTTC.

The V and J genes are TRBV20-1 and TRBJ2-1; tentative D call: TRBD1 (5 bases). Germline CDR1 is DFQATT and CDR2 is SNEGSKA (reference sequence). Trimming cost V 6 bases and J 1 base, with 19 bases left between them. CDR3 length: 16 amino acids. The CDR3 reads CSAIPAGKESYNEQFF. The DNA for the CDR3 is TGCAGTGCCATACCCGCAGGGAAAGAGTCCTACAATGAGCAGTTCTTC.

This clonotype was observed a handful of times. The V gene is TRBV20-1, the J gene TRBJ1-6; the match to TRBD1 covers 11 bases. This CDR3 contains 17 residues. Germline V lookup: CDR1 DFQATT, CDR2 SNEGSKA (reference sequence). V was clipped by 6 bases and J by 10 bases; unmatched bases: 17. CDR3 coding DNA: TGCAGTGCGTCAACCCGGGCCGGGACAGGGGGACACTCACCCCTCCACTTT. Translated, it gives CSASTRAGTGGHSPLHF.

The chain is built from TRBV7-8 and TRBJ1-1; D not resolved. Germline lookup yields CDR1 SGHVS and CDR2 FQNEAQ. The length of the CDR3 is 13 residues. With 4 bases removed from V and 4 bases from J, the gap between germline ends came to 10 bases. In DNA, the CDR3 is TGTGCCAGCAGCTCCCCTGATGGCACTGAAGCTTTCTTT. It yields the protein CASSSPDGTEAFF.

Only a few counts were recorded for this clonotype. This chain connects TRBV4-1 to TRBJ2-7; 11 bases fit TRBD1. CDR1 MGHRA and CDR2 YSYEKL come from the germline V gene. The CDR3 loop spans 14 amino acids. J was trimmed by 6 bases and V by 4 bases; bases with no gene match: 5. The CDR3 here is CASSPGTGGPEQYF. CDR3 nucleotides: TGCGCCAGCAGCCCCGGGACAGGGGGTCCCGAGCAGTACTTC.

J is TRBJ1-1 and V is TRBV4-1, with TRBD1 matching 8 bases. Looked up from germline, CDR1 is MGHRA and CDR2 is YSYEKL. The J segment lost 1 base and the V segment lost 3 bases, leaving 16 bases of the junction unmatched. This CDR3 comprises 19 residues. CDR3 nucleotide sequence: TGCGCCAGCAGCCAGGCACTCGTCCGGACAGGGACTCGGAACACTGAAGCTTTCTTT. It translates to CASSQALVRTGTRNTEAFF.